The sample holds a few counts of the clone carrying this T cell receptor (beta chain). The source of the sample is a study of early T cells in non-severe SARS-CoV-2 infection. Separate cDNA molecules each had unique molecular identifiers attached to them. One entry per CDR3 protein, called by TCRdb with MiXCR from the 5' RACE reads. The top ten clones hold 15% to 19% of a sample with some 67,000 distinct CDR3 sequences, 10% of them seen once. The CDR3 has 16 residues. Germline CDR1 LGHDT, CDR2 YNNKEL (reference sequence). V was pared by 7 bases and J by 1 base, with 16 bases between. Material: whole blood, obtained at baseline. The receptor was derived from an adult who was a healthcare worker with PCR-confirmed SARS-CoV-2 infection or an uninfected control (not recorded which). The rearrangement uses TRBV3-1 and TRBJ2-2; possibly TRBD2 for D (5 bases). The CDR3 DNA follows: TGTGCCAGCAAAATATCGGGATTCCAGAACACCGGGGAGCTGTTTTTT. Protein product: CASKISGFQNTGELFF.